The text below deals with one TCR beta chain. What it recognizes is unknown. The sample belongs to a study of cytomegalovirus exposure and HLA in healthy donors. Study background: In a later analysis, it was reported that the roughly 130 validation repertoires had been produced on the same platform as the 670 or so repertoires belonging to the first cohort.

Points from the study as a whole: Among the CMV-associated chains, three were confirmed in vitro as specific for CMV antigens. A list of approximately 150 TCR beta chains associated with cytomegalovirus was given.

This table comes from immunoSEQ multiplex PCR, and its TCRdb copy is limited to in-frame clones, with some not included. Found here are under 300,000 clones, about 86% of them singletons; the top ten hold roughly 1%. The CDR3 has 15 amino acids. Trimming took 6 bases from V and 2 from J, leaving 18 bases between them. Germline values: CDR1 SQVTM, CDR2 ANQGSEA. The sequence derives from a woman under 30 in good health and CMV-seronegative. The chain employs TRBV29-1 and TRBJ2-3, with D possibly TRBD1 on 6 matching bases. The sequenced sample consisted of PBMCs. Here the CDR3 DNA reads TGCAGCGTAGACCCCGGGGACAAACTCACAGATACGCAGTATTTT. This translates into CSVDPGDKLTDTQYF.